The rows below give T cell receptor beta chains drawn from one sample of a study of low-dose radiotherapy and immunotherapy resistance in tumors. TCRdb processed the reads anew with MiXCR; each CDR3 protein has one entry. Of approximately 89,000 distinct CDR3 sequences in the sample, approximately 20% were seen once. The source was PBMCs, collected before treatment. These receptors were obtained from a male donor with prostate cancer. CDR3s include the opening cysteine and the closing phenylalanine or tryptophan. The D gene is left open where the match is weak. Not all rows give a size; the values are once, few, many and, for expanded clones, a class.

d_call	clone_size	v_call	j_call	cdr3_aa	cdr3_nt
-	-	TRBV12-3/TRBV12-4	TRBJ1-4	CASTETGELFF	TGTGCCAGCACCGAGACAGGCGAACTGTTTTTT
-	-	TRBV5-1	TRBJ2-1	CASSLGSLDEQFF	TGCGCCAGCAGCCTCGGGAGTTTGGATGAGCAGTTCTTC
TRBD1	many	TRBV7-8	TRBJ1-2	CASSLSIRGRYGYTF	TGTGCCAGCAGCTTATCAATCAGGGGGCGGTATGGCTACACCTTC
-	-	TRBV13	TRBJ2-1	CASSLDRGQQFF	TGTGCCAGCAGCCTCGACCGGGGTCAACAGTTCTTC
-	many	TRBV29-1	TRBJ1-3	CSVEEHGGIAIYF	TGCAGCGTTGAAGAACACGGGGGGATCGCCATATATTTT
-	-	TRBV5-1	TRBJ2-1	CASSLPLAGEQFF	TGCGCCAGCAGCCTCCCTCTGGCCGGTGAGCAGTTCTTC
-	many	TRBV3-1	TRBJ2-1	CASSQDTFTPQFF	TGTGCCAGCAGTCAGGACACTTTCACCCCTCAGTTCTTC
-	many	TRBV5-1	TRBJ1-1	CASSPSSGRSTEAFF	TGCGCCAGCAGCCCGTCATCCGGACGGAGCACTGAAGCTTTCTTT
-	many	TRBV7-8	TRBJ2-7	CASSLGGETEQYF	TGTGCCAGCAGCTTAGGTGGTGAGACCGAGCAGTACTTC
TRBD2	-	TRBV3-1	TRBJ2-5	CASSPLPIRGGGALGKETQYF	TGTGCCAGCAGCCCCCTCCCCATTCGGGGCGGGGGGGCGTTAGGGAAGGAGACCCAGTACTTC
-	many	TRBV5-1	TRBJ2-2	CASSRGGTGELFF	TGCGCCAGCAGCAGGGGGGGCACCGGGGAGCTGTTTTTT
-	many	TRBV28	TRBJ2-7	CASSSLAGANYEQYF	TGTGCCAGCAGTTCCTTGGCGGGGGCCAACTACGAGCAGTACTTC
TRBD2	many	TRBV5-5	TRBJ2-5	CASTRTSGGGGETQYF	TGTGCCAGCACCCGGACTAGCGGGGGAGGTGGAGAGACCCAGTACTTC
-	many	TRBV5-1	TRBJ1-2	CASSKDLHYGYTF	TGCGCCAGCAGCAAGGACCTACACTATGGCTACACCTTC
TRBD1	many	TRBV28	TRBJ2-1	CASSPTGGVYNEQFF	TGTGCCAGCAGCCCCACAGGGGGAGTTTACAATGAGCAGTTCTTC
-	-	TRBV6-1	TRBJ1-1	CASSEGGPNTEAFF	TGTGCCAGCAGTGAAGGGGGGCCGAACACTGAAGCTTTCTTT
-	many	TRBV21-1	TRBJ2-1	CASRTGYSPNEQFF	TGTGCCAGCAGGACAGGGTACTCGCCCAATGAGCAGTTCTTC
TRBD1	many	TRBV7-9	TRBJ1-5	CASSSGGYQPQHF	TGTGCCAGCAGCTCAGGGGGATATCAGCCCCAGCATTTT
TRBD2	many	TRBV29-1	TRBJ2-7	CSAASSGGLAEQYF	TGCAGCGCCGCTTCATCGGGGGGTTTGGCCGAGCAGTACTTC
-	many	TRBV7-2	TRBJ1-1	CASSLAGIEAFF	TGTGCCAGCAGCTTAGCAGGGATCGAAGCTTTCTTT